The sequence of this T cell receptor beta chain was determined in a study of T cells after yellow fever vaccination. The sample holds many counts of this clonotype. Its target is unknown. Each CDR3 protein is one row after TCRdb ran MiXCR on the 5' RACE reads. The table records 95,000 to 150,000 distinct CDR3 sequences, more than 6.5% of them present only once. Unmatched junction bases numbered 7, after V lost 4 bases and J lost 6 bases. Germline loops: CDR1 SQVTM, CDR2 ANQGSEA. The length of the CDR3 is 14 residues. Study observations and caveats: In FACS-sorted repertoires, abundant clonotypes from the bulk population could appear as contaminants.

This TCR was sampled from a man between 18 and 29 years old who received the YFV17D yellow fever vaccine. Sequences were derived from CD4+ T cells sorted from PBMCs, sampled 10 to 11 days after the first yellow fever vaccination. The rearrangement joins TRBV29-1 to TRBJ2-2; 8 nucleotides agree with TRBD2. The CDR3 protein is CSVVHGGAAGELFF. In DNA, the CDR3 is TGCAGCGTTGTACACGGGGGGGCCGCCGGGGAGCTGTTTTTT.